The 10 T cell receptor beta chains below come from one sample, sequenced in a study of CD8 T cells in ankylosing spondylitis. TCRdb itself ran the 5' RACE reads through MiXCR, one entry per CDR3 protein. The table shows roughly 97,000 distinct CDR3 sequences, with about 8.5% occurring only once. Sequencing was carried out using blood, either unsorted or a sorted T cell fraction (not recorded which). Receptors were obtained from a male donor with ankylosing spondylitis or in good health (not recorded which).

This clonotype was found many times. V usage is TRBV27 and J usage is TRBJ1-5; D remains unclear. Germline CDR1 MNHEY, CDR2 SMNVEV (reference sequence). The CDR3 is 16 residues long. The germline V and J ends were trimmed by 6 bases and 0 bases, with 15 bases remaining between them. CDR3 in DNA: TGTGCCAGCAGCCCACACAGCCTCTATAGCAATCAGCCCCAGCATTTT. The encoded protein is CASSPHSLYSNQPQHF.

This clonotype came up many times. The chain combines TRBV20-1 with TRBJ1-1; unclear D gene. V lost 5 bases and J 0 bases, leaving 10 bases between the germline ends. The CDR3 covers 13 residues. Germline loops: CDR1 DFQATT, CDR2 SNEGSKA (reference sequence). For the CDR3, the DNA is TGCAGTGCTCTGGACCAAATGAACACTGAAGCTTTCTTT. The encoded protein is CSALDQMNTEAFF.

Comment on this clonotype: A much larger clone lies a single base off, so this may be a read error. The V call is TRBV7-2, the J call TRBJ2-7, with D perhaps TRBD2 (6 bases). This CDR3 region has 15 residues. Per germline, CDR1 SGHTA and CDR2 FQGNSA. V was cut by 5 bases and J by 3 bases, with 17 bases left in between. This CDR3 reads CASSPAGLHYYEQYV. The CDR3 region has the DNA TGTGCCAGCAGCCCTGCGGGACTTCACTACTACGAGCAGTACGTC.

There are many counts of this clonotype. J is TRBJ1-5 and V is TRBV4-1; D may be TRBD1 (5 bases). Per the germline V gene, CDR1 is MGHRA and CDR2 is YSYEKL. V was cut by 0 bases and J by 1 base, with 7 bases left in between. This CDR3 comprises 15 residues. CDR3 sequence: CASSQDRGSNQPQHF. CDR3 bases: TGCGCCAGCAGCCAAGATAGGGGAAGCAATCAGCCCCAGCATTTT.

This clonotype was seen repeatedly, ten times or more. The rearrangement links TRBV5-1 to TRBJ1-2; D is undetermined. The ends were cut back, 0 bases at V and 4 bases at J, with 22 bases in the middle. From germline, CDR1 is SGHRS and CDR2 YFSETQ. This CDR3 has 18 amino acids. The CDR3 is CASSLAGVRAWYSYGYTF. DNA of the CDR3: TGCGCCAGCAGCTTGGCCGGGGTGAGGGCGTGGTACTCCTATGGCTACACCTTC.

This clonotype was recorded at least ten times. The chain combines TRBV7-6 with TRBJ2-7, with TRBD2 matching over 10 bases. Germline V CDR1 and CDR2: SGHVS, FNYEAQ. The CDR3 sequence is 15 residues long. V lost 4 bases to trimming and J lost 5 bases; unmatched junction nucleotides: 8. This CDR3 is CASSSLAGGPHEQYF. The CDR3 coding sequence is TGTGCCAGCAGCTCATTAGCGGGAGGTCCCCACGAGCAGTACTTC.

The chain links TRBV2 to TRBJ2-5, with D perhaps TRBD2 (5 bases). The CDR3 is made up of 14 amino acids. Germline V gene data show CDR1 as SNHLY and CDR2 as FYNNEI. Trimming removed 10 bases from V and 4 bases from J, with 19 bases in between. CDR3 sequence reads: CAISTQAGGETQYF. The CDR3, as DNA: TGTGCCATCTCCACGCAGGCAGGAGGAGAGACCCAGTACTTC.

This clonotype was picked up many times. The chain combines TRBV4-3 with TRBJ2-7; D is ambiguous. The germline CDR1 and CDR2 sequences are LGHNA and YSLEER. The V end lost 0 bases, the J end lost 4 bases, and 7 bases lay between the germline ends. This CDR3 spans 13 amino acids. CDR3 protein: CASSQEWGYEQYF. The CDR3 DNA follows: TGCGCCAGCAGCCAAGAATGGGGTTACGAGCAGTACTTC.

This clonotype was detected ten times or more. This chain uses TRBV20-1 with TRBJ2-1, with 15 bases matching TRBD2. The V and J ends lost 6 bases and 4 bases, in that order; junction bases with no gene match: 7. Germline CDR1 is DFQATT and CDR2 is SNEGSKA (reference sequence). This CDR3 region has 16 residues. CDR3 sequence: CSARTSGGAAYNEQFF. The CDR3 DNA sequence: TGCAGTGCACGGACTAGCGGGGGGGCCGCTTACAATGAGCAGTTCTTC.

The sample holds many counts of this clonotype. This chain uses TRBV6-2 or TRBV6-3 with TRBJ1-1; D possibly corresponds to TRBD1 (6 bases). V was trimmed by 4 bases and J by 0 bases, leaving 18 bases between them. Germline assignment: CDR1 MNHEY and CDR2 SVGEGT. The CDR3 runs 17 residues. DNA of the CDR3: TGTGCCAGCAGTTTTCGAGGGAAGGGGGGCATGAACACTGAAGCTTTCTTT. It encodes CASSFRGKGGMNTEAFF.